This T cell receptor beta chain is drawn from a study of cytomegalovirus exposure and HLA in healthy donors. Method: immunoSEQ multiplex PCR; TCRdb's copy keeps in-frame clones and lacks some. The sample includes some 120,000 clones, roughly 90% of them seen just once. Notes on this clone: Its antigen is not identified.

Study observations and caveats: Some TCR beta chains (roughly 160 of them) were listed as cytomegalovirus-associated. That first-cohort TCR clusters tended to co-occur in the roughly 110 validation repertoires was found in a later analysis. Researchers reported that a few CMV-associated chains were confirmed in vitro as CMV antigen-specific.

Sequences were obtained from PBMCs. The clonotype comes from a man aged 25-40 years in good health and CMV-seronegative.

The CDR3 is CASSKNGPGVNGYTF. The CDR3 nucleotides read TGTGCCAGCAGCAAGAACGGCCCAGGGGTGAATGGCTACACCTTC. The chain joins TRBV25-1 to TRBJ1-2; D is perhaps TRBD1 (6 bases). Germline lookup yields CDR1 MGHDK and CDR2 SYGVNS. The V end lost 6 bases, the J end lost 6 bases, and 20 bases lay between the germline ends. The CDR3 has 15 amino acids.